This entry lists 32 T cell receptor beta chains sequenced from one sample in a study of blood T cells in healthy people across ages. Then a second PCR, running roughly 7 to 11 cycles, was carried out with a sample-barcoded 5' primer and a J-beta primer mix. TCRdb re-analysed the 5' RACE reads in MiXCR, keeping a single row per CDR3 protein. The sample lists about 1,600,000 distinct CDR3 sequences, around 39% seen once, with around 8% in the top ten. Sample: blood. The receptors here all came from a woman younger than 35 in good health.

This clonotype was detected only a few times. This chain's CDR3 is CASSLAQTRGGQYF. CDR3 nucleotides: TGTGCCAGCAGCTTAGCACAAACCAGGGGTGGGCAGTACTTC. This chain links TRBV11-1 with TRBJ2-5; D perhaps matches TRBD1 (6 bases). The CDR3 totals 14 residues. The V and J ends lost 0 bases and 11 bases respectively, with 16 bases between them. Germline CDR1 reads SGHAT; CDR2 reads FQDESV (reference sequence). Together with reference TRBV11-1 and TRBJ2-5, the CDR3 gives the full variable domain: EAEVAQSPRYKITEKSQAVAFWCDPISGHATLYWYRQILGQGPELLVQFQDESVVDDSQLPKDRFSAERLKGVDSTLKIQPAELGDSAMYLCASSLAQTRGGQYFGPGTRLLVL.

The gene calls are TRBV12-3 or TRBV12-4 and TRBJ2-3; the D call may be TRBD1 or TRBD2 (5 bases each). Trimming removed 7 bases at V and 2 bases at J, with 16 bases between. The CDR3 loop spans 15 amino acids. CDR3 residues: CASKGQGDSTDTQYF. The CDR3 DNA is TGTGCCAGCAAAGGGCAGGGAGATTCCACAGATACGCAGTATTTT.

The rearrangement uses TRBV3-1 and TRBJ2-5; 9 bases are a match to TRBD2. The CDR3 has 14 residues. Trimming removed 6 bases from V and 6 bases from J; junction bases left unmatched: 8. Germline-derived CDR1 and CDR2 are LGHDT and YNNKEL (reference sequence). CDR3 amino acids: CASSLISGGQTQYF. As DNA, the CDR3 is TGTGCCAGCAGTCTTATTAGCGGGGGACAGACCCAGTACTTC.

The chain couples TRBV6-5 to TRBJ1-1, with D unclear. CDR1 is MNHEY and CDR2 is SVGAGI in the germline V gene. The CDR3 has 15 residues. The V gene lost 0 bases and the J gene lost 0 bases, with 8 bases spanning the gap. CDR3 in DNA: TGTGCCAGCAGTTACTCGATTGCCCTGAACACTGAAGCTTTCTTT. It is translated as CASSYSIALNTEAFF.

The chain employs TRBV12-3 or TRBV12-4 and TRBJ2-5, with D possibly TRBD1 on 6 matching bases. The end of the DNA fits TRBJ2-7 better, so the J call may be wrong. The CDR3 loop spans 14 amino acids. The CDR3 sequence is CASTVRGYPYEQYF. The CDR3 DNA is TGTGCCAGCACCGTAAGGGGGTACCCCTACGAGCAGTACTTC.

The chain uses TRBV20-1 and TRBJ2-3, with TRBD1 matching over 9 bases. Losses at the gene ends were 0 bases for V and 4 bases for J; bases not matched to a gene: 17. Germline CDR1 and CDR2: DFQATT and SNEGSKA (reference sequence). The CDR3 totals 19 residues. The CDR3 DNA reads as TGCAGTGCTAGAGACGGGTACTACATTACAGGGGGCGAAGCAGATACGCAGTATTTT. Translating gives CSARDGYYITGGEADTQYF.

The chain links TRBV7-2 to TRBJ2-4, with 7 nucleotides matching TRBD2. V gave up 2 bases and J gave up 6 bases; unmatched junction bases: 13. The CDR3 contains 17 residues. Germline V lookup: CDR1 SGHTA, CDR2 FQGNSA. The CDR3 DNA reads TGTGCCAGCAGCTTATTTGAGAGCAGACGGGGGGTAAACATTCAGTACTTC. Its protein is CASSLFESRRGVNIQYF.

In the case of this clonotype: The junction departs from the called germline gene at one end, perhaps through a read error. V gene TRBV4-1 combines with J gene TRBJ2-7; TRBD2 matches at 7 bases. Germline loops: CDR1 MGHRA, CDR2 YSYEKL. This CDR3 has 16 amino acids. The CDR3: CASGQEWPSGRDEQYF. CDR3 sequence (DNA): TGCGCCAGCGGCCAAGAGTGGCCTAGCGGCCGGGATGAGCAGTACTTC.

The genes are TRBV5-1 and TRBJ2-7, with 7 positions matching TRBD1. Germline CDR1 SGHRS, CDR2 YFSETQ. This CDR3 spans 14 amino acids. V dropped 5 bases and J dropped 3; count of bases not matched to a gene: 8. This chain's CDR3 is CASSPQGDLYEQYF. In DNA, the CDR3 is TGCGCCAGCAGTCCCCAGGGGGACCTCTACGAGCAGTACTTC.

V and J are TRBV6-5 and TRBJ1-2; D not certain. Trimming took off 4 bases at V and 5 bases at J, with 14 bases between the two ends. The CDR3 loop spans 14 amino acids. CDR1 and CDR2 (germline): MNHEY, SVGAGI. CDR3 sequence (DNA): TGTGCCAGCAGTTGGGCAGTATCTGGGTATGGCTACACCTTC. Translation gives CASSWAVSGYGYTF.

This clonotype was seen only a few times. The genes are TRBV7-2 and TRBJ2-1; 7 bases match TRBD1. CDR3 length: 17 residues. CDR1 is SGHTA and CDR2 is FQGNSA in the germline V gene. V shed 4 bases, J shed 3 bases, and the junction held 12 bases outside the gene matches. CDR3: CASSSRQGDFIYNEQFF. In nucleotides, the CDR3 is TGTGCCAGCAGCTCCCGACAGGGCGACTTTATCTACAATGAGCAGTTCTTC.

The gene calls are TRBV27 and TRBJ1-2; unclear D gene. This CDR3 contains 15 residues. Trimming took 4 bases from V and 0 from J, leaving 12 bases between them. Germline CDR1 MNHEY, CDR2 SMNVEV (reference sequence). This chain's CDR3 is CASSSRAGTNYGYTF. CDR3 in DNA: TGTGCCAGCAGTTCAAGGGCCGGTACTAACTATGGCTACACCTTC.

Here the CDR3 DNA reads TGCAGTGCTACACCGACTAGCGGGGCTTCCTACGAGCAGTACTTC. It is translated as CSATPTSGASYEQYF. This chain uses TRBV20-1 with TRBJ2-7; 11 nucleotides align to TRBD2. The CDR3 covers 15 residues. The J segment lost 1 base and the V segment lost 4 bases, leaving 6 bases of the junction unmatched. CDR1 DFQATT and CDR2 SNEGSKA come from the germline V gene (reference sequence).

This clonotype showed up just a few times. This chain links TRBV7-9 with TRBJ2-1; 7 positions agree with TRBD2. The germline V gene has CDR1 SEHNR and CDR2 FQNEAQ (reference sequence). The trim removed 4 bases at V and 9 bases at J, leaving 12 bases unmatched. CDR3 length equals 15 residues. For the CDR3, the DNA is TGTGCCAGCAGCTCGCTGGAGAGCTCGGGGGGTGAGCAGTTCTTC. This codes for CASSSLESSGGEQFF.

This chain joins TRBV12-3 or TRBV12-4 and TRBJ2-1; D might be TRBD1 (7 bases). The V end lost 3 bases, the J end lost 12 bases, and 18 bases lay between the germline ends. The CDR3 consists of 14 residues. The DNA of the CDR3 is TGTGCCAGCAGTTTGGGTCAGGGGGGAAAAATGCAGTTCTTC. Protein sequence: CASSLGQGGKMQFF.

The chain employs TRBV28 and TRBJ2-3; tentatively, D is TRBD1 (6 bases). The CDR3 sequence is 16 residues long. The V end was cut by 6 bases, the J end by 2 bases, with 18 bases between. Germline loops: CDR1 MDHEN, CDR2 SYDVKM. The CDR3, as DNA: TGTGCCAGCAGACTTTCGAACAGGGTGGTCACAGATACGCAGTATTTT. As protein: CASRLSNRVVTDTQYF.

This clonotype turned up a few times. The J gene is TRBJ1-1, the V gene TRBV12-3 or TRBV12-4; TRBD1 agrees at 9 bases. This CDR3 is 11 amino acids long. V lost 6 bases to trimming and J lost 11 bases; unmatched junction nucleotides: 4. The CDR3 loop is CASRSGQGAFF. The CDR3, as DNA: TGTGCCAGCAGGAGTGGACAGGGGGCTTTCTTT.

This clonotype occurred a few times. J is TRBJ2-1 and V is TRBV6-5; tentatively, D is TRBD2 (5 bases). Trimming cost V 0 bases and J 5 bases, with 5 bases left between them. The CDR3 sequence is 13 residues long. Germline CDR1 is MNHEY and CDR2 is SVGAGI. The CDR3: CASSYSRDNEQFF. DNA of the CDR3: TGTGCCAGCAGTTACTCGCGGGACAATGAGCAGTTCTTC.

As concerns this clonotype: One end of the junction fails to match germline, which may point to a read error. The chain couples TRBV6-5 to TRBJ2-7; tentative D call: TRBD2 (5 bases). The CDR3 covers 13 residues. Germline V gives CDR1 MNHEY, CDR2 SVGAGI. For the CDR3, the DNA is TGTACCAGCAGTTTTGGGAGCTCCTACGAGCAGTACTTC. This translates into CTSSFGSSYEQYF.

This clonotype was counted between two and nine times. The V gene is TRBV12-3 or TRBV12-4, the J gene TRBJ2-3, with 9 bases aligning to TRBD2. The trim removed 3 bases at V and 2 bases at J, leaving 15 bases unmatched. The CDR3 covers 19 residues. CDR3 nucleotides: TGTGCCAGCAGTTTTCCCCTTAAAGGACTAGCGAGTCTCACAGATACGCAGTATTTT. Its protein product is CASSFPLKGLASLTDTQYF.

The table lists this clonotype with many counts. V gene TRBV18 combines with J gene TRBJ2-5; unclear D gene. The CDR3 is 11 residues long. Trimming cost V 8 bases and J 4 bases, with 8 bases left between them. Germline CDR1 reads KGHSH; CDR2 reads LQKENI. CDR3 sequence reads: CASSPGETQYF. CDR3 bases: TGTGCCAGCAGCCCCGGAGAGACCCAGTACTTC.

In its sample, this clonotype was seen a few times. V is TRBV24-1 and J is TRBJ2-1; D is ambiguous. The V and J ends lost 3 bases and 9 bases respectively, with 8 bases between them. The CDR3 has 12 amino acids. Looked up from germline, CDR1 is KGHDR and CDR2 is SFDVKD. The CDR3 sequence: CATSDGGPEQFF. The CDR3 nucleotides are TGTGCCACCAGTGATGGCGGACCTGAGCAGTTCTTC.

The rearrangement links TRBV10-3 to TRBJ1-1; TRBD1 is a possible D gene (5 bases). V was pared by 6 bases and J by 1 base, with 12 bases between. The CDR3 totals 14 residues. Germline CDR1 ENHRY, CDR2 SYGVKD. The CDR3 coding sequence is TGTGCCATCAGCCGGACACCCGCGAACACTGAAGCTTTCTTT. Amino acid sequence: CAISRTPANTEAFF.

This clonotype was found a few times. The chain couples TRBV24-1 to TRBJ1-2, with D possibly TRBD1 on 5 matching bases. Germline assignment: CDR1 KGHDR and CDR2 SFDVKD. The CDR3 sequence is 15 residues long. Trimming cost V 1 base and J 5 bases, with 13 bases left between them. The CDR3 protein is CATSDFFRDKYGYTF. Written as DNA, the CDR3 is TGTGCCACCAGTGATTTCTTCAGGGATAAATATGGCTACACCTTC.

This clonotype was counted once. The chain has TRBV5-6 and TRBJ1-2; maybe TRBD1 (5 bases). The V and J ends lost 3 bases and 2 bases respectively, with 20 bases between them. CDR1 is SGHDT and CDR2 is YYEEEE in the germline V gene. This CDR3 has 17 amino acids. For the CDR3, the DNA is TGTGCCAGCAGCTGGCCTGCGTCAGGGTTTTTGAACTATGGCTACACCTTC. This translates into CASSWPASGFLNYGYTF. The full variable domain, its missing parts supplied by reference TRBV5-6 and TRBJ1-2, is DAGVTQSPTHLIKTRGQQVTLRCSPKSGHDTVSWYQQALGQGPQFIFQYYEEEERQRGNFPDRFSGHQFPNYSSELNVNALLLGDSALYLCASSWPASGFLNYGYTFGSGTRLTVV.

Comments on this clonotype: An end of the junction differs from the germline gene, which may be a read error. The chain uses TRBV7-6 and TRBJ1-2, with D perhaps matching TRBD1 (6 bases). The CDR3 runs 19 residues. Germline V lookup: CDR1 SGHVS, CDR2 FNYEAQ. The DNA for the CDR3 is TGTGCCGGCAGCCCTTACAGCAGGGGCCCCGGCTCCACTAACTATGGCTACACCTTC. Protein sequence: CAGSPYSRGPGSTNYGYTF.

The chain's CDR3 is CASSFGRSPSYEQYF. DNA for the CDR3: TGTGCCAGCAGTTTCGGCCGTTCCCCATCCTACGAGCAGTACTTC. V usage is TRBV12-3 or TRBV12-4 and J usage is TRBJ2-7; D remains ambiguous. The CDR3 extends over 15 amino acids. V was trimmed by 3 bases and J by 1 base, leaving 13 bases between them.

With respect to this clonotype: Since a much larger clone is just one base distant, this may be a read error. This rearrangement joins TRBV7-2 to TRBJ2-2; D unclear. Germline V gene sequence: CDR1 SGHTA, CDR2 FQGNSA. Trimming took off 7 bases at V and 4 bases at J, with 10 bases between the two ends. There are 13 residues in the CDR3. The CDR3 DNA follows: TGTGCCAGCAATCACGGGTCCACCGGGGAGCTGTTTTTT. Translated: CASNHGSTGELFF.

This clonotype appeared once. J is TRBJ1-4 and V is TRBV11-2, with TRBD1 matching 8 bases. Germline CDR1 SGHAT, CDR2 FQNNGV. This CDR3 contains 17 residues. V lost 6 bases, J lost 0 bases, and 9 bases stayed unmatched. The CDR3 spells CASRLGTGLATNEKLFF. DNA of the CDR3: TGTGCCAGCAGATTGGGGACAGGCCTAGCAACTAATGAAAAACTGTTTTTT.

The V gene is TRBV30, the J gene TRBJ2-1, with 10 bases fitting TRBD1. The J segment lost 4 bases and the V segment lost 8 bases, leaving 5 bases of the junction unmatched. This CDR3 is built from 13 residues. Germline values: CDR1 GTSNPN, CDR2 SVGIG (reference sequence). The CDR3 DNA reads as TGTGCCGCACGGACAGGGGGGTACAATGAGCAGTTCTTC. This codes for CAARTGGYNEQFF.

J is TRBJ2-1 and V is TRBV28; TRBD1 matches 8 bases. The CDR3 is 16 residues long. After removal of 5 bases from V and 7 bases from J, the junction contained 13 bases not matched to a gene. From germline, CDR1 is MDHEN and CDR2 SYDVKM. This CDR3 is CASSPVGQAKWNEQFF. The CDR3, as DNA: TGTGCCAGCAGTCCCGTGGGACAGGCCAAATGGAATGAGCAGTTCTTC. The entire variable domain, with the rest obtained from reference TRBV28 and TRBJ2-1, is as follows: DVKVTQSSRYLVKRTGEKVFLECVQDMDHENMFWYRQDPGLGLRLIYFSYDVKMKEKGDIPEGYSVSREKKERFSLILESASTNQTSMYLCASSPVGQAKWNEQFFGPGTRLTVL.

This clonotype was detected only once. V and J are TRBV7-6 and TRBJ1-1; no definite D call. V lost 5 bases, J lost 1 base, and 11 bases lay in between. This CDR3 is built from 14 residues. The germline V gene encodes CDR1 SGHVS and CDR2 FNYEAQ. CDR3 in amino acids: CASSVKQTNTEAFF. CDR3 in DNA: TGTGCCAGCAGCGTAAAACAGACGAACACTGAAGCTTTCTTT.